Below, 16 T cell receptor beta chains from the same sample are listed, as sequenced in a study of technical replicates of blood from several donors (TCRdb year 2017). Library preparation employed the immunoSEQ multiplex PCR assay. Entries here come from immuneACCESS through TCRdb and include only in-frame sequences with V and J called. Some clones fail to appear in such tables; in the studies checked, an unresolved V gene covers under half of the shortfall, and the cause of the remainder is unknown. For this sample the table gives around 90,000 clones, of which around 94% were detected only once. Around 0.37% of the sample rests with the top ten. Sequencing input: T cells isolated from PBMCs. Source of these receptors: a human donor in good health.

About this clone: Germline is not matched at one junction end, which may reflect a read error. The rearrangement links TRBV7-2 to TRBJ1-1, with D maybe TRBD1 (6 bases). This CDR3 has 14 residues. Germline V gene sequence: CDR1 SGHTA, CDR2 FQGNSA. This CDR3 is CASSLDPGQGQAFF. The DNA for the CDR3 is TGTGCCAGCAGTTTAGATCCGGGACAAGGACAAGCTTTCTTT.

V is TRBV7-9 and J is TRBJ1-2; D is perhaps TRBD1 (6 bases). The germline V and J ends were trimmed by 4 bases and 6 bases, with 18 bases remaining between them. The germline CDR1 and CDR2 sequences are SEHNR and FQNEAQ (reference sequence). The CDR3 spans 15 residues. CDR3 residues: CASSYRPGHYDGYTF. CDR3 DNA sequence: TGTGCCAGCAGCTATAGACCGGGACACTACGATGGCTACACCTTC.

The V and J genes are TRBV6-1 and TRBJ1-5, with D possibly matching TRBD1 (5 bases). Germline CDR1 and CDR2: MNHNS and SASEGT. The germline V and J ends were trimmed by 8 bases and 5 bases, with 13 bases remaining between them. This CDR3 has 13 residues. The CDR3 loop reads CASGSAGDQPQHF. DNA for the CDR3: TGTGCCAGCGGGAGTGCGGGGGATCAGCCCCAGCATTTT.

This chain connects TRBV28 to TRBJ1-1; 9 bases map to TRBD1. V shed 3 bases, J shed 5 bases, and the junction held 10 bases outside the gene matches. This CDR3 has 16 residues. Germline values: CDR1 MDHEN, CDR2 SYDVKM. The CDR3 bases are TGTGCCAGCAGTTTTGTGGGACAGGGTCGGAATACTGAAGCTTTCTTT. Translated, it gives CASSFVGQGRNTEAFF.

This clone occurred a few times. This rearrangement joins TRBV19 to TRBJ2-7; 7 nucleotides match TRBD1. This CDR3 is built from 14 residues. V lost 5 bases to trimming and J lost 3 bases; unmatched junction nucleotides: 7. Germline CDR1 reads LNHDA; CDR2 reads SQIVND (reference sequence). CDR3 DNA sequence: TGTGCCAGTAGTCCTCGGGACAGCGTCTACGAGCAGTACTTC. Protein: CASSPRDSVYEQYF.

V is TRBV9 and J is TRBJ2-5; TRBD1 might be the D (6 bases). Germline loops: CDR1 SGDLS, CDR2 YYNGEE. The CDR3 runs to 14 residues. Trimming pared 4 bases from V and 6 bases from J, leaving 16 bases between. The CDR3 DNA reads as TGTGCCAGCAGCCCGCAGACAGGATCGCAGACCCAGTACTTC. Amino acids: CASSPQTGSQTQYF.

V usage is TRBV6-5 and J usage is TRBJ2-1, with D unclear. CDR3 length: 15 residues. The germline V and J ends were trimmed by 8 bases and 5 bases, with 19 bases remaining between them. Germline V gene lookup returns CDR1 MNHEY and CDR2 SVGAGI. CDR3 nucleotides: TGTGCCAGCGAGCCGGGTAGGAACATAGACAATGAGCAGTTCTTC. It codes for CASEPGRNIDNEQFF.

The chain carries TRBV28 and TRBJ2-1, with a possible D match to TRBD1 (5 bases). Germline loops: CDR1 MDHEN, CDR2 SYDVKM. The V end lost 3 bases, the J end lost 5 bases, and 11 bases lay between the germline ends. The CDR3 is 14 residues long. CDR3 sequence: CASSFRLGDNEQFF. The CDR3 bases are TGTGCCAGCAGTTTCAGGTTAGGGGACAATGAGCAGTTCTTC.

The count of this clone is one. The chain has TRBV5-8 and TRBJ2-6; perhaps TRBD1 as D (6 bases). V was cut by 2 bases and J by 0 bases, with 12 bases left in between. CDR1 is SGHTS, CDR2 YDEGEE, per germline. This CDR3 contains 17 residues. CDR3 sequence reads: CASSFGQTNSGANVLTF. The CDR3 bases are TGTGCCAGCAGCTTCGGACAGACCAACTCTGGGGCCAACGTCCTGACTTTC.

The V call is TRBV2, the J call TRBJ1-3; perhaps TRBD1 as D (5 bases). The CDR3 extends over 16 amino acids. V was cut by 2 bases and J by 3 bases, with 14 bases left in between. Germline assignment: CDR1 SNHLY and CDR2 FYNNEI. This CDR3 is CASSENPGRYGNTIYF. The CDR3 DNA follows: TGTGCCAGCAGTGAAAACCCAGGGCGCTATGGAAACACCATATATTTT.

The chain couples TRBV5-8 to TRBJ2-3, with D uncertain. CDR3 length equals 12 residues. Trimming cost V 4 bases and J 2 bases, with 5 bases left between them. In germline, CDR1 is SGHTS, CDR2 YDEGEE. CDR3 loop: CASSLPTDTQYF. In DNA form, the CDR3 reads TGTGCCAGCAGCCTCCCCACAGATACGCAGTATTTT. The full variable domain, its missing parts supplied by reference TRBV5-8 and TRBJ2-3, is EAGVTQSPTHLIKTRGQQATLRCSPISGHTSVYWYQQALGLGLQFLLWYDEGEERNRGNFPPRFSGRQFPNYSSELNVNALELEDSALYLCASSLPTDTQYFGPGTRLTVL.

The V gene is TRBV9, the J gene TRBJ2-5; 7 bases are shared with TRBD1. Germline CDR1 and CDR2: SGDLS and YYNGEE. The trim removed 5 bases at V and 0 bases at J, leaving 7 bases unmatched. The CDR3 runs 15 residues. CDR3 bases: TGTGCCAGCAGTTACGCCGGGACAGACCAAGAGACCCAGTACTTC. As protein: CASSYAGTDQETQYF.

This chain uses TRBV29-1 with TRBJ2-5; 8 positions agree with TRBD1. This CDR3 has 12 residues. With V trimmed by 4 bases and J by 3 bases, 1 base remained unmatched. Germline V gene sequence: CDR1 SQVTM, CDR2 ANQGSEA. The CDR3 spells CSVVTGEETQYF. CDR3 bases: TGCAGCGTTGTGACAGGGGAAGAGACCCAGTACTTC.

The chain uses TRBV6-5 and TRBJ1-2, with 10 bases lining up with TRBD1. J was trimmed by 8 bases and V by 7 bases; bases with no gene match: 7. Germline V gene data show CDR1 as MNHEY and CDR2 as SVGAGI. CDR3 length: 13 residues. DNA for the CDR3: TGTGCCAGCAATAGAGGACAGGGGGAGGGCTACACCTTC. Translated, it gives CASNRGQGEGYTF.

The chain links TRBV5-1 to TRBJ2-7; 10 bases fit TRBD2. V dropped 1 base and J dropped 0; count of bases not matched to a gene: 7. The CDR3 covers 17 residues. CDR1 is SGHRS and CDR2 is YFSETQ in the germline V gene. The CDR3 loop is CASSLSTSGTSSYEQYF. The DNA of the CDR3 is TGCGCCAGCAGCTTGTCCACTAGCGGGACATCCTCCTACGAGCAGTACTTC. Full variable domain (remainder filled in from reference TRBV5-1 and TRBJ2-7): KAGVTQTPRYLIKTRGQQVTLSCSPISGHRSVSWYQQTPGQGLQFLFEYFSETQRNKGNFPGRFSGRQFSNSRSEMNVSTLELGDSALYLCASSLSTSGTSSYEQYFGPGTRLTVT.

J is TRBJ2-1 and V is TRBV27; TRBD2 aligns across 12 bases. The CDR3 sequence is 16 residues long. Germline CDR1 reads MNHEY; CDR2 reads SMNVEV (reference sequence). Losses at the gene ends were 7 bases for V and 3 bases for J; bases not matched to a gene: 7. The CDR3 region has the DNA TGTGCCAGCACCGGGCGGACTAGCGGGAACTACAATGAGCAGTTCTTC. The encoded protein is CASTGRTSGNYNEQFF.